The following is a TCR beta chain sequence with its context. Its antigen remains unknown. The sample originates from a study of T-cell memory formation after mild COVID-19. The CDR3 length is 12 residues. Per germline, CDR1 GTSNPN and CDR2 SVGIG (reference sequence). Trimming shortened V by 0 bases and J by 7 bases, and 6 bases separated the two germline ends. Study-wide results and caveats: CD4+ contracting clones were mainly CM and EM; CD8+ ones, EMRA.

TCRdb reprocessed the 5' RACE reads via MiXCR and lists one record per CDR3 protein. The sample holds about 400,000 distinct CDR3 sequences, 20% to 30% seen once. The chain recombines TRBV30 with TRBJ1-4; no reliable D call. The source is an adult woman who had mild COVID-19 (a few samples of this study predate the infection). Cell type and time point are not known. Sequenced material: PBMCs or a T cell subset sorted from them (not recorded which). CDR3 in amino acids: CAWSVKGEKLFF. CDR3 bases: TGTGCCTGGAGTGTAAAGGGTGAAAAACTGTTTTTT. The whole variable domain, filled in from reference TRBV30 and TRBJ1-4, reads SQTIHQWPATLVQPVGSPLSLECTVEGTSNPNLYWYRQAAGRGLQLLFYSVGIGQISSEVPQNLSASRPQDRQFILSSKKLLLSDSGFYLCAWSVKGEKLFFGSGTQLSVL.